Included here is one TCR beta chain sequence, with context. The antigen remains unidentified. This sample was taken from a study of Ad26.COV2.S vaccination and SARS-CoV-2 variants. Study summary: The donor belonged to the COV1001 Ad26.COV2.S trial arm. Findings and limits, study-wide: Spike-specific responses of CD8+ and CD4+ T cells were reported to display substantial breadth after vaccination.

Sequencing used immunoSEQ multiplex PCR; TCRdb keeps in-frame clones, though not all of them. The sample carries roughly 350,000 clones, around 89% recorded once. The CDR3 length is 14 residues. The germline CDR1 and CDR2 sequences are SGHAT and FQNNGV. V was clipped by 8 bases and J by 3 bases, with 16 bases between them. Treatment defined: 15 to 20 received Ad26.COV2.S at low or high dose, single or two shots; 5 received placebo; per-sample allocation not given. Sampling was performed 63 days after the first vaccine or placebo injection. This sequence originates from a person aged 18 to 65 who received the Ad26.COV2.S COVID-19 vaccine or a placebo. Sequenced here: peripheral blood, sampled in a trial of Ad26.COV2.S vaccine versus placebo. This chain connects TRBV11-2 to TRBJ1-1; D is unresolved. The CDR3 sequence is CASSKEGTYTEAFF. The CDR3 nucleotides read TGTGCCAGCTCCAAAGAGGGCACCTACACTGAAGCTTTCTTT.